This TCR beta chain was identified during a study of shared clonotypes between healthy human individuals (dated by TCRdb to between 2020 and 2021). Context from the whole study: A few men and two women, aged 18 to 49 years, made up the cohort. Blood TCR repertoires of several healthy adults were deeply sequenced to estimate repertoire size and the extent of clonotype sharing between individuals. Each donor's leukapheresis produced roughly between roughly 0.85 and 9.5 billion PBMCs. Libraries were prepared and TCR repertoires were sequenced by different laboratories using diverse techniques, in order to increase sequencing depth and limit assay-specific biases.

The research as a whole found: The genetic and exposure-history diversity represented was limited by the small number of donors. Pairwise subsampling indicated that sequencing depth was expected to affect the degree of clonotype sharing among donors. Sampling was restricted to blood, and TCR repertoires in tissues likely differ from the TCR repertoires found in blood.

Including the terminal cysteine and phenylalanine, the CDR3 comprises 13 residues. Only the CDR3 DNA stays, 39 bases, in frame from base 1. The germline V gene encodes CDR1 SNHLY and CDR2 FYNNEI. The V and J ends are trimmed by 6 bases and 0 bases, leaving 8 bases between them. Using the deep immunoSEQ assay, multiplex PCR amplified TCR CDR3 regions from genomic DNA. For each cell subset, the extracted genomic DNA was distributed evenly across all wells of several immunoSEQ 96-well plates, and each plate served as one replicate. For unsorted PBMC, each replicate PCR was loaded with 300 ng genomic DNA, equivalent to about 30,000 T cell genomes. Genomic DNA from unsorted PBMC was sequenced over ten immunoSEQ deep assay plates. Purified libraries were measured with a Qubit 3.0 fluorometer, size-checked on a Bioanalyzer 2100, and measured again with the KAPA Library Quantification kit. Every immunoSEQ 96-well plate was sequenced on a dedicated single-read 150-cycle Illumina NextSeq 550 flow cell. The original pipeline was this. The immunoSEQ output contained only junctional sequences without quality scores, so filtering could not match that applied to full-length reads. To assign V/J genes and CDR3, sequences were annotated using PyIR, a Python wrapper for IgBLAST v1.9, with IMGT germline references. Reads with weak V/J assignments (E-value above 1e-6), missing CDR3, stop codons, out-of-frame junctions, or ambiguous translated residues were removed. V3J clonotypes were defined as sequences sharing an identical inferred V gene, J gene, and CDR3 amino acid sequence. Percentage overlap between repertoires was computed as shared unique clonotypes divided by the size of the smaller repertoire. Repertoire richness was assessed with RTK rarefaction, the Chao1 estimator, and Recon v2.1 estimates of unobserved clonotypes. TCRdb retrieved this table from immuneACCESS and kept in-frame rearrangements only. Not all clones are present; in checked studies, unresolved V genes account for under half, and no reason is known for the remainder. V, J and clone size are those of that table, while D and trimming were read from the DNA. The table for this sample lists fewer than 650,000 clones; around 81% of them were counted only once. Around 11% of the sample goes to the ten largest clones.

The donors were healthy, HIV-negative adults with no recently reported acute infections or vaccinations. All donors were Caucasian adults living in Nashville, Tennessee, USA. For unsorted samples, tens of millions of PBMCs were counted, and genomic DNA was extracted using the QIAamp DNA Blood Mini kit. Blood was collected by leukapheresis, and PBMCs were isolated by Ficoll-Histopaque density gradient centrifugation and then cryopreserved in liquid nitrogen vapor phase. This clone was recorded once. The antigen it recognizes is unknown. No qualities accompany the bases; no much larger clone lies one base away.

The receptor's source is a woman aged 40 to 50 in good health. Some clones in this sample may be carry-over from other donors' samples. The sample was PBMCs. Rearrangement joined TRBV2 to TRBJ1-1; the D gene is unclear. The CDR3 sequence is CASRDLMNTEAFF. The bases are TGTGCCAGCAGGGATCTTATGAACACTGAAGCTTTCTTT.